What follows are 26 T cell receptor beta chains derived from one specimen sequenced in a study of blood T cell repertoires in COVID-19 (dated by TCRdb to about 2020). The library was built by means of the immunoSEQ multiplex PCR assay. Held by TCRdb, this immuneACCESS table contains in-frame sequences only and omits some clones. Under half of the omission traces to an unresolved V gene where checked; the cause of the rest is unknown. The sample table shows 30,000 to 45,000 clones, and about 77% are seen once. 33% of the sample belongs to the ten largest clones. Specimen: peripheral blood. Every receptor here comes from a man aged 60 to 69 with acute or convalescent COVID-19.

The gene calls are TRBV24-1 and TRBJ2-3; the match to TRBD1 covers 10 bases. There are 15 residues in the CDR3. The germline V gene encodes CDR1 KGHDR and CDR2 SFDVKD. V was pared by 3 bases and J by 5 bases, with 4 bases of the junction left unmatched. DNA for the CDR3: TGTGCCACCAGTGATACTGGGACAGGGGAAGATACGCAGTATTTT. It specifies CATSDTGTGEDTQYF.

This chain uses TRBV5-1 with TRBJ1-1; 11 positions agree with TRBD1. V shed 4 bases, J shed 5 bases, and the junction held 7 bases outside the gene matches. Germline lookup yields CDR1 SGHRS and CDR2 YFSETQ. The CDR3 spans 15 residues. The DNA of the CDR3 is TGCGCCAGCAGCCAAGGACAGGGGGCGAGGACTGAAGCTTTCTTT. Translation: CASSQGQGARTEAFF.

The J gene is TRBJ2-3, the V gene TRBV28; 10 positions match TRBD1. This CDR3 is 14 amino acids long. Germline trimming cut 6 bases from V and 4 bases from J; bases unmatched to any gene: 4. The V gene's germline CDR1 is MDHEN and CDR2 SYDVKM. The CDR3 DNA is TGTGCCAGCAGGCGACAGGGGGCCCCAGATACGCAGTATTTT. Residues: CASRRQGAPDTQYF.

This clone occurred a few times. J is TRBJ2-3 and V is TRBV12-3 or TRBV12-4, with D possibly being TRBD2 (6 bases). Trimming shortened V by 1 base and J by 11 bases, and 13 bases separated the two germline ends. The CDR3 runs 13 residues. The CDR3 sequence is CASSLEKGLWQYF. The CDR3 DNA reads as TGTGCCAGCAGTTTAGAGAAGGGACTGTGGCAGTATTTT.

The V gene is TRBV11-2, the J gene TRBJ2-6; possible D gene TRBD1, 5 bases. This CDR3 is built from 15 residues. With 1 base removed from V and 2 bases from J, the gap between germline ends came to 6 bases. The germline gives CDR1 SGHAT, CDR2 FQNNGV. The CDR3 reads CASSLGGTGANVLTF. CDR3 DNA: TGTGCCAGCAGCTTAGGGGGCACTGGGGCCAACGTCCTGACTTTC.

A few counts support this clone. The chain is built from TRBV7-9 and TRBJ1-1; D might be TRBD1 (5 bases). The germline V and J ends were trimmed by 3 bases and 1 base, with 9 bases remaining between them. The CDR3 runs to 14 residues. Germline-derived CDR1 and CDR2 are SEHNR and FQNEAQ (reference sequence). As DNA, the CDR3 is TGTGCCAGCAGCTTTCCCAGGGAGAACACTGAAGCTTTCTTT. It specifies CASSFPRENTEAFF.

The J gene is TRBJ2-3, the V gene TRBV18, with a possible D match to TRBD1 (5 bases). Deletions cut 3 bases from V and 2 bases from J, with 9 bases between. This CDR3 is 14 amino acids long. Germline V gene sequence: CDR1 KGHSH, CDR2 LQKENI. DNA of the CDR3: TGTGCCAGCTCACCCCTACAGGCCACAGATACGCAGTATTTT. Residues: CASSPLQATDTQYF.

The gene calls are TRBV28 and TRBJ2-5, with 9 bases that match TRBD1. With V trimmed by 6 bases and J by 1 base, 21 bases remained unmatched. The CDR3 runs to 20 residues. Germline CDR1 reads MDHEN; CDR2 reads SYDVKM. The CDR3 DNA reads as TGTGCCAGCAGGGAGCGGGACAGGGATAAGTATAAGGGGACCCAAGAGACCCAGTACTTC. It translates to CASRERDRDKYKGTQETQYF.

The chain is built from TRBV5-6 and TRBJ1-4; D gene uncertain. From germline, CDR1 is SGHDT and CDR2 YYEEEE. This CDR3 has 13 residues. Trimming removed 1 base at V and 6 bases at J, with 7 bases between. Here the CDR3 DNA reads TGTGCCAGCAGCTTGACCGGGGATGAAAAACTGTTTTTT. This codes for CASSLTGDEKLFF.

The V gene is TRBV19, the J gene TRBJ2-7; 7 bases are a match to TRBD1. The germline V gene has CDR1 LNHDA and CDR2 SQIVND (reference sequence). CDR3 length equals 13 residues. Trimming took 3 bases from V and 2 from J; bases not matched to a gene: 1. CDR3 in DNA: TGTGCCAGTAGTATTGACAGGGCCTACGAGCAGTACTTC. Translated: CASSIDRAYEQYF.

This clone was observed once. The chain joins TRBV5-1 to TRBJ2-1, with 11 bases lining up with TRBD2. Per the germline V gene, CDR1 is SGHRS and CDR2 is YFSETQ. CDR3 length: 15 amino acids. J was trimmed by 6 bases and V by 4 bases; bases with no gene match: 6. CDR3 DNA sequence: TGCGCCAGCAGCGAAATAGCGGGAGGGGGCAATGAGCAGTTCTTC. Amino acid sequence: CASSEIAGGGNEQFF.

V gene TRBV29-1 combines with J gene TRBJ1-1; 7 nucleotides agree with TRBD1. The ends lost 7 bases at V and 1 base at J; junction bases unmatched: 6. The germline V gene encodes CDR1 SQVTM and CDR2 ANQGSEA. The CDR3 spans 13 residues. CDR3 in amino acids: CSAIQGPNTEAFF. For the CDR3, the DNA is TGCAGCGCAATACAGGGGCCGAACACTGAAGCTTTCTTT.

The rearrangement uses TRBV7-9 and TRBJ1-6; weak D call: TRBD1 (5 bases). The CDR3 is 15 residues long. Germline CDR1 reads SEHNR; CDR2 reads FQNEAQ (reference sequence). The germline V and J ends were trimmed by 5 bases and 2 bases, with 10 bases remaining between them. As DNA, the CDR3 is TGTGCCAGCAGCCGCGGGGGGGCCTATAATTCACCCCTCCACTTT. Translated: CASSRGGAYNSPLHF.

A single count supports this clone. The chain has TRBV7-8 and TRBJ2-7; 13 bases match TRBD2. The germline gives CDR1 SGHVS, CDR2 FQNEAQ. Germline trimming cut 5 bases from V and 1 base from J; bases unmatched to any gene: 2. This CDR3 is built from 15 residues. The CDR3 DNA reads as TGTGCCAGCAGCGCGGGACTAGCGGGGTCCTACGAGCAGTACTTC. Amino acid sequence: CASSAGLAGSYEQYF.

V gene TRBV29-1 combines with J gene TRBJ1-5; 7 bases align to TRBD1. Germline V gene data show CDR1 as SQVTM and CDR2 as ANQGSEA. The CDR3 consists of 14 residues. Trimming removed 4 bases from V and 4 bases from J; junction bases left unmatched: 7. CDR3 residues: CSVGGGTANQPQHF. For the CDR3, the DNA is TGCAGCGTTGGAGGCGGGACAGCTAATCAGCCCCAGCATTTT. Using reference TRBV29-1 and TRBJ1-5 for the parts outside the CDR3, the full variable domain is SAVISQKPSRDICQRGTSLTIQCQVDSQVTMMFWYRQQPGQSLTLIATANQGSEATYESGFVIDKFPISRPNLTFSTLTVSNMSPEDSSIYLCSVGGGTANQPQHFGDGTRLSIL.

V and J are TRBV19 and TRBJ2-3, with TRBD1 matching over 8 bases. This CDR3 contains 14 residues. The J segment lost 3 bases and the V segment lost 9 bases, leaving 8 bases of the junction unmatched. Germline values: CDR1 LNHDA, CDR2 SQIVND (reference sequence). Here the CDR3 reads CASSINRGTDTQYF. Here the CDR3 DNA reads TGTGCCAGCTCGATTAACAGGGGGACAGATACGCAGTATTTT. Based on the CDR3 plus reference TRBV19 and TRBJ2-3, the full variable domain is DGGITQSPKYLFRKEGQNVTLSCEQNLNHDAMYWYRQDPGQGLRLIYYSQIVNDFQKGDIAEGYSVSREKKESFPLTVTSAQKNPTAFYLCASSINRGTDTQYFGPGTRLTVL.

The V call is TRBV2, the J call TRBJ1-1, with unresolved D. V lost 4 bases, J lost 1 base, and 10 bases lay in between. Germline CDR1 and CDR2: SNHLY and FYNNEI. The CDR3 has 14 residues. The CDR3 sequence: CASSGKTANTEAFF. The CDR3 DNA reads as TGTGCCAGCAGTGGAAAAACAGCGAACACTGAAGCTTTCTTT.

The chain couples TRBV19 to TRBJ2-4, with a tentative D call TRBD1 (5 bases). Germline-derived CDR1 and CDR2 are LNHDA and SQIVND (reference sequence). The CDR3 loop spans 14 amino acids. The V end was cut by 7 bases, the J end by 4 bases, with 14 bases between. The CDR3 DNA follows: TGTGCCAGTAATTCAAGGGGAAGGAAAAACATTCAGTACTTC. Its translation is CASNSRGRKNIQYF.

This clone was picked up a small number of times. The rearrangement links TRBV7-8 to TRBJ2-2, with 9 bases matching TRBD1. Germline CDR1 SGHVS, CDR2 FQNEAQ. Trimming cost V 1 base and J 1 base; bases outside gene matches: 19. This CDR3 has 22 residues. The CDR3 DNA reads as TGTGCCAGCAGCTTAGACTGGGCGGTGACAGGGACAGGGAAAATGAACACCGGGGAGCTGTTTTTT. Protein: CASSLDWAVTGTGKMNTGELFF. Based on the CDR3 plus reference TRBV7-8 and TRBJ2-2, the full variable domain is GAGVSQSPRYKVAKRGQDVALRCDPISGHVSLFWYQQALGQGPEFLTYFQNEAQLDKSGLPSDRFFAERPEGSVSTLKIQRTQQEDSAVYLCASSLDWAVTGTGKMNTGELFFGEGSRLTVL.

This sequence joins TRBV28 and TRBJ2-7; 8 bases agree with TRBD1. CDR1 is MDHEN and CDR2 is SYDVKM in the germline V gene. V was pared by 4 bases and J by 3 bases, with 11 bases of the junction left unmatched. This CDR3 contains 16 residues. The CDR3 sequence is CASSSRRDRYGYEQYF. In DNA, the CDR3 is TGTGCCAGCAGTTCTCGCCGGGACAGGTACGGCTACGAGCAGTACTTC.

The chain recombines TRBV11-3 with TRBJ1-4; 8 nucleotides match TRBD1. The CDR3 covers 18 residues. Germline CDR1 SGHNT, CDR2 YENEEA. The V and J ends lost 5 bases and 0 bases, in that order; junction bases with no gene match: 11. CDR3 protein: CASSQTRGTGTTNEKLFF. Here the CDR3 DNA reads TGTGCCAGCAGCCAAACGAGGGGGACAGGAACAACTAATGAAAAACTGTTTTTT.

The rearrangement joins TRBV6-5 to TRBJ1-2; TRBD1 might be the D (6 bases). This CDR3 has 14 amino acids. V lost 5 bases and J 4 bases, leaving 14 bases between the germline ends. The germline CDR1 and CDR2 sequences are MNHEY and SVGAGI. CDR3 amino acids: CASSTRTAVYGYTF. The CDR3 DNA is TGTGCCAGCAGTACCCGGACAGCGGTCTATGGCTACACCTTC.

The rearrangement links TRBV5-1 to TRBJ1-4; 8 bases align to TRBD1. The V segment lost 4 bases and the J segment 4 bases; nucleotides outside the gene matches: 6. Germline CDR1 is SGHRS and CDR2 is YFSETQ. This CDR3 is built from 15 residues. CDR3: CASSKPGQDNEKLFF. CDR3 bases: TGCGCCAGCAGCAAGCCGGGACAGGATAATGAAAAACTGTTTTTT.

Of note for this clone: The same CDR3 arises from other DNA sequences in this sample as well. For the CDR3, the DNA is TGTGCCAGCAGTCCCAGCGTGGCAGAGGAGGGCACAGATACGCAGTATTTT. Amino acids: CASSPSVAEEGTDTQYF. The rearrangement uses TRBV6-6 and TRBJ2-3; maybe TRBD2 (5 bases). The V gene lost 5 bases and the J gene lost 1 base, with 19 bases spanning the gap. The CDR3 has 17 amino acids. Per the germline V gene, CDR1 is MNHNY and CDR2 is SVGAGI (reference sequence).

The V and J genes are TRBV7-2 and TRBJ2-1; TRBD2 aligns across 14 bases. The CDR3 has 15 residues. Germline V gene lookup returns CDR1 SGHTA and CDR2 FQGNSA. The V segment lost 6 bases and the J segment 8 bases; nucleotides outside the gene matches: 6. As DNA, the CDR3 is TGTGCCAGCAGGCCGACTAGCGGGAGGGCCGATGAGCAGTTCTTC. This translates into CASRPTSGRADEQFF.

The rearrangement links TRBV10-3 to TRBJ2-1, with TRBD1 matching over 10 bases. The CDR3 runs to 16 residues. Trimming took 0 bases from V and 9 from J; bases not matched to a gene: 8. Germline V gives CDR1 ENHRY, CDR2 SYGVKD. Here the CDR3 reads CAISESMRQGAGEQFF. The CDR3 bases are TGTGCCATCAGTGAGTCGATGAGACAGGGGGCTGGTGAGCAGTTCTTC.